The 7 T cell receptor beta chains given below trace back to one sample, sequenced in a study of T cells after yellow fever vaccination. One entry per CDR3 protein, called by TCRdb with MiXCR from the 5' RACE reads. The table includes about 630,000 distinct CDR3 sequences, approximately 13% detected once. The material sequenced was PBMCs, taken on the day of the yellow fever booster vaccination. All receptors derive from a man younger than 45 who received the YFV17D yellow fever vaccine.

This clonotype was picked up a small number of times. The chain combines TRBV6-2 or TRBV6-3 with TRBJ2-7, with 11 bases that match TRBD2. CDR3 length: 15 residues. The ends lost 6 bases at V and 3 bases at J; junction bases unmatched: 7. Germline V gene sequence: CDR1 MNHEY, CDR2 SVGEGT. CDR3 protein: CASRETSGSFYEQYF. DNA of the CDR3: TGTGCCAGCAGAGAAACTAGCGGGAGCTTCTACGAGCAGTACTTC.

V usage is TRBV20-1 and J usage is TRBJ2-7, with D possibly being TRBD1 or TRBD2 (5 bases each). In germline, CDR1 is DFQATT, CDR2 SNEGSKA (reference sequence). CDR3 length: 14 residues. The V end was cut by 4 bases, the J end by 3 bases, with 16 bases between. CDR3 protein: CSAILLGRYYEQYF. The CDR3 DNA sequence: TGCAGTGCTATCCTGTTGGGACGTTACTACGAGCAGTACTTC.

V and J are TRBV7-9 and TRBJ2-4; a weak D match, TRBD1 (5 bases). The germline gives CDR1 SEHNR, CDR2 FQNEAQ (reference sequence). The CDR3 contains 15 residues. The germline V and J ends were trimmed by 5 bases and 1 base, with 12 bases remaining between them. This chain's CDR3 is CASSPGSLAKNIQYF. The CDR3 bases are TGTGCCAGCAGCCCAGGGTCCTTGGCCAAAAACATTCAGTACTTC. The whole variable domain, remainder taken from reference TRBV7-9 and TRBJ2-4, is DTGVSQNPRHKITKRGQNVTFRCDPISEHNRLYWYRQTLGQGPEFLTYFQNEAQLEKSRLLSDRFSAERPKGSFSTLEIQRTEQGDSAMYLCASSPGSLAKNIQYFGAGTRLSVL.

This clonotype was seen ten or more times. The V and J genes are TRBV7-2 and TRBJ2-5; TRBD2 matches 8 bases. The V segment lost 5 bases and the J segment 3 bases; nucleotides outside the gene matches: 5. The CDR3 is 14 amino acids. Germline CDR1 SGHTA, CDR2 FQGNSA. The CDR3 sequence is CASSPRLAKETQYF. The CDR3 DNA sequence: TGTGCCAGCAGCCCAAGACTAGCGAAAGAGACCCAGTACTTC.

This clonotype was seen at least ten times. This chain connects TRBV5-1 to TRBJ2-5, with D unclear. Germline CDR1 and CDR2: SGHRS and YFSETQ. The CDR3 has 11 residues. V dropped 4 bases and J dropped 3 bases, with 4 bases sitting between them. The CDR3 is CASSRKETQYF. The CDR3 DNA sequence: TGCGCCAGCAGCCGGAAAGAGACCCAGTACTTC.

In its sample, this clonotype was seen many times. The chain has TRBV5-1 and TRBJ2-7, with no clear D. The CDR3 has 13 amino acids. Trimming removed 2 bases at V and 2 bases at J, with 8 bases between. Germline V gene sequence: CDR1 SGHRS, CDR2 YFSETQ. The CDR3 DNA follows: TGCGCCAGCAGCTTTGGGCTTACCTACGAGCAGTACTTC. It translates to CASSFGLTYEQYF.

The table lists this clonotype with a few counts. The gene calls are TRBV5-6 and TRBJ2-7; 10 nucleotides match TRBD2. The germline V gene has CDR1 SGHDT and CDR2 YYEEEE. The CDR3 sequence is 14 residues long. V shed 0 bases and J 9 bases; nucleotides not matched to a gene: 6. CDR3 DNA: TGTGCCAGCAGCTTGGCAACGGGACTAGCGCGGCAGTACTTC. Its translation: CASSLATGLARQYF. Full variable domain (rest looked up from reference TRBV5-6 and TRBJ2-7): DAGVTQSPTHLIKTRGQQVTLRCSPKSGHDTVSWYQQALGQGPQFIFQYYEEEERQRGNFPDRFSGHQFPNYSSELNVNALLLGDSALYLCASSLATGLARQYFGPGTRLTVT.